This TCR beta chain was identified in a study of blood T cells in healthy people across ages. The CDR3 is made up of 15 amino acids. From germline, CDR1 is SEHNR and CDR2 FQNEAQ (reference sequence). The study's findings and limits: Expanded clonotype shifts may have been confounded, as the donors had an unknown CMV status. Roughly linearly, TCR beta diversity per million T cells fell as age increased.

Worth noting for this clonotype: What it recognizes is unknown. At one end, the junction sequence differs from germline, possibly due to a read error.

The authors ran a second PCR of 7 to 11 cycles using a sample-barcoded 5' primer and a J-beta primer mix. TCRdb processed the 5' RACE reads anew with MiXCR; each CDR3 protein has one entry. The sample yields 1.5 million to 2 million distinct CDR3 sequences, under 30% seen once. Sequenced sample: blood. V and J are TRBV7-9 and TRBJ2-1; 7 bases are a match to TRBD2. This receptor was obtained from a young woman in good health. CDR3 region: CASRDIAGAYNEPFF. CDR3 DNA sequence: TGTGCCAGCAGGGATATAGCGGGTGCGTACAATGAGCCGTTCTTC.